The 19 T cell receptor beta chains presented below share a single source sample, sequenced in a study of blood T cell repertoires in COVID-19. Here immunoSEQ multiplex PCR was the method, and the copy in TCRdb shows in-frame clones only, minus some. Among around 200,000 clones listed, about 86% were seen once. The sample comprised peripheral blood. These receptors originate from a woman older than 75 in a cohort sampled during active or convalescent COVID-19.

The chain carries TRBV5-1 and TRBJ2-2, with a possible D match to TRBD1 (5 bases). The CDR3 contains 13 residues. V was shortened by 4 bases and J by 4 bases, with 8 bases between the two germline ends. Germline-derived CDR1 and CDR2 are SGHRS and YFSETQ. In DNA, the CDR3 is TGCGCCAGCAGCCCTCAGGGCACCGGGGAGCTGTTTTTT. The encoded protein is CASSPQGTGELFF.

The chain has TRBV19 and TRBJ1-6, with D maybe TRBD1 (5 bases). Trimming took 6 bases from V and 0 from J, leaving 12 bases between them. The CDR3 consists of 16 residues. Germline CDR1 is LNHDA and CDR2 is SQIVND (reference sequence). The CDR3 reads CASSPLGGSYNSPLHF. The CDR3 DNA reads as TGTGCCAGTAGCCCCTTGGGGGGCTCCTATAATTCACCCCTCCACTTT.

This chain links TRBV7-2 with TRBJ2-7, with TRBD1 as a possible D gene (5 bases). V was cut by 3 bases and J by 0 bases, with 12 bases left in between. Germline V lookup: CDR1 SGHTA, CDR2 FQGNSA. This CDR3 region has 15 residues. CDR3 bases: TGTGCCAGCAGCTTGATGCAGGGAAGCTCCTACGAGCAGTACTTC. The encoded protein is CASSLMQGSSYEQYF.

This clone was recorded a few times. CDR3 nucleotide sequence: TGTGCCAGCTCATCAGAAGACAGGGTGTTAAATCAGCCCCAGCATTTT. This codes for CASSSEDRVLNQPQHF. The chain uses TRBV18 and TRBJ1-5; the match to TRBD1 covers 7 bases. The germline CDR1 and CDR2 sequences are KGHSH and LQKENI. The CDR3 is 16 residues long. V shed 5 bases, J shed 4 bases, and the junction held 11 bases outside the gene matches.

A single count supports this clone. The chain links TRBV27 to TRBJ1-6, with D uncertain. The CDR3 spans 14 residues. V lost 3 bases and J 9 bases, leaving 12 bases between the germline ends. Germline V gene sequence: CDR1 MNHEY, CDR2 SMNVEV (reference sequence). CDR3: CASSFRREGSPLHF. The CDR3 DNA is TGTGCCAGCAGTTTTCGGCGGGAAGGTTCACCCCTCCACTTT.

The gene calls are TRBV10-3 and TRBJ2-3; possibly TRBD2 for D (6 bases). V was trimmed by 0 bases and J by 1 base, leaving 20 bases between them. The CDR3 runs to 19 residues. The germline gives CDR1 ENHRY, CDR2 SYGVKD. CDR3 in DNA: TGTGCCATCAGTGAGTCGAGCCAGGAGGGAAAAGTTGGCACAGATACGCAGTATTTT. As protein: CAISESSQEGKVGTDTQYF.

V is TRBV18 and J is TRBJ2-1; possibly TRBD1 for D (5 bases). The CDR3 sequence is 16 residues long. Germline loops: CDR1 KGHSH, CDR2 LQKENI. Trimming cost V 2 bases and J 5 bases, with 16 bases left between them. Here the CDR3 reads CASSPRGMGLNNEQFF. In nucleotides, the CDR3 is TGTGCCAGCTCACCAAGGGGAATGGGCCTGAACAATGAGCAGTTCTTC.

V and J are TRBV24-1 and TRBJ2-1; TRBD1 matches at 9 bases. Germline CDR1 and CDR2: KGHDR and SFDVKD. With 1 base clipped from V and 6 bases from J, the junction kept 6 bases outside the gene matches. The CDR3 spans 16 residues. The CDR3 spells CATSDFRDRVGNEQFF. CDR3 coding DNA: TGTGCCACCAGTGATTTCCGGGACAGGGTAGGCAATGAGCAGTTCTTC.

The chain links TRBV7-2 to TRBJ2-1; D possibly corresponds to TRBD2 (5 bases). The CDR3 sequence is 17 residues long. Germline V CDR1 and CDR2: SGHTA, FQGNSA. The V and J ends lost 1 base and 0 bases respectively, with 13 bases between them. CDR3 loop: CASSLGLARRSYNEQFF. For the CDR3, the DNA is TGTGCCAGCAGCTTAGGTTTAGCGCGTCGCTCCTACAATGAGCAGTTCTTC.

The chain links TRBV11-2 to TRBJ2-3; TRBD1 matches at 8 bases. Trimming removed 1 base from V and 2 bases from J; junction bases left unmatched: 5. Germline V gene data show CDR1 as SGHAT and CDR2 as FQNNGV. This CDR3 has 16 amino acids. CDR3 DNA: TGTGCCAGCAGCTTAGTGGCAGGGGGCTACACAGATACGCAGTATTTT. It specifies CASSLVAGGYTDTQYF.

The V gene is TRBV3-1 (or the pseudogene TRBV3-2), the J gene TRBJ2-7; a weak D match, TRBD1 (5 bases). Germline values: CDR1 LGHDT, CDR2 YNNKEL (reference sequence). CDR3 length: 14 amino acids. With 11 bases removed from V and 6 bases from J, the gap between germline ends came to 23 bases. Here the CDR3 DNA reads TGTGCCGCCGCGGCCGGTGGGCAGGGCAGCGAGCAGTACTTC. Translating gives CAAAAGGQGSEQYF.

This chain links TRBV24-1 with TRBJ2-3; TRBD1 matches 10 bases. The germline V gene has CDR1 KGHDR and CDR2 SFDVKD. J gave up 1 base and V 7 bases, and 1 base lay outside the gene matches. The CDR3 sequence is 14 residues long. CDR3 coding DNA: TGTGCCACCAGGGGGACAGGGGGCACAGATACGCAGTATTTT. This gives the protein CATRGTGGTDTQYF.

CDR3 loop: CAISERSRRLGYSNQPQHF. The DNA for the CDR3 is TGTGCCATCAGTGAGAGGAGCAGGAGGTTGGGGTATAGCAATCAGCCCCAGCATTTT. The chain uses TRBV10-3 and TRBJ1-5; no clear D. V was clipped by 2 bases and J by 0 bases, with 20 bases between them. Germline loops: CDR1 ENHRY, CDR2 SYGVKD. The CDR3 runs to 19 residues.

The chain employs TRBV10-3 and TRBJ1-6; the D gene is possibly TRBD1 (6 bases). This CDR3 is built from 15 residues. Germline CDR1 reads ENHRY; CDR2 reads SYGVKD. V was trimmed by 1 base and J by 10 bases, leaving 14 bases between them. The DNA for the CDR3 is TGTGCCATCAGTGAGTTTGGCCAGGGGAACTCACCCCTCCACTTT. This encodes CAISEFGQGNSPLHF.

The rearrangement joins TRBV28 to TRBJ1-5, with TRBD1 identical over 10 bases. The V gene end was trimmed by 6 bases and the J gene end by 6 bases; junction bases not matched to a gene: 5. Germline V gene sequence: CDR1 MDHEN, CDR2 SYDVKM. This CDR3 is built from 14 residues. The CDR3 DNA sequence: TGTGCCAGCAGGACAGGGGGCCGTTTTCAGCCCCAGCATTTT. Encoded protein: CASRTGGRFQPQHF.

The chain uses TRBV7-6 and TRBJ1-2, with 8 bases fitting TRBD1. V trimming: 5 bases; J trimming: 1 base; junction bases outside the gene matches: 9. Germline V gives CDR1 SGHVS, CDR2 FNYEAQ. The CDR3 length is 16 residues. The chain's CDR3 is CASSLRPGQDNYGYTF. CDR3 coding DNA: TGTGCCAGCAGCCTAAGACCGGGACAGGATAACTATGGCTACACCTTC.

The CDR3 sequence: CATNLKREGYNEQFF. In DNA, the CDR3 is TGTGCCACCAACCTCAAGCGGGAGGGTTACAATGAGCAGTTCTTC. This chain connects TRBV24-1 to TRBJ2-1, with 10 bases aligning to TRBD2. The V segment lost 8 bases and the J segment 4 bases; nucleotides outside the gene matches: 7. Looked up from germline, CDR1 is KGHDR and CDR2 is SFDVKD. The CDR3 has 15 amino acids.

V usage is TRBV10-3 and J usage is TRBJ1-2; 7 bases map to TRBD1. Trimming removed 8 bases from V and 7 bases from J; junction bases left unmatched: 16. The CDR3 spans 15 residues. Germline CDR1 and CDR2: ENHRY and SYGVKD. The CDR3 is CAIGGGQPLKTGYTF. Here the CDR3 DNA reads TGTGCCATCGGAGGGGGACAGCCGCTTAAAACTGGCTACACCTTC.

This chain uses TRBV24-1 with TRBJ1-2; TRBD1 aligns across 8 bases. With 7 bases clipped from V and 5 bases from J, the junction kept 5 bases outside the gene matches. The CDR3 totals 13 residues. CDR1 and CDR2 (germline): KGHDR, SFDVKD. CDR3 protein: CATRGQGLYGYTF. CDR3 nucleotides: TGTGCCACCAGAGGACAGGGTCTTTATGGCTACACCTTC.